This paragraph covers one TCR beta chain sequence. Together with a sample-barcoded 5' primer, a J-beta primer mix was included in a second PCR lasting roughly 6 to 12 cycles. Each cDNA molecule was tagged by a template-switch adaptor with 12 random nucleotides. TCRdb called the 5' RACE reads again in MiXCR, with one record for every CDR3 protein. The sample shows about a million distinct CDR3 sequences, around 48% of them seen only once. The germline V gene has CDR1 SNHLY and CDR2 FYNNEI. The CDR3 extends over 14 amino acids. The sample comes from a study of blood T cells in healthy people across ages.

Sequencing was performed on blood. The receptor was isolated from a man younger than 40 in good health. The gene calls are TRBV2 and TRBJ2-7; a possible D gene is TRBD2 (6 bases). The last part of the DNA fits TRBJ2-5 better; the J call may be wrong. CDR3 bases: TGTGCCAGCAGTGGTGCGGGGCTCGGAGAGACCCAGTACTTC. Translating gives CASSGAGLGETQYF.